This TCR beta chain was recovered during a study of tumor-infiltrating lymphocytes in primary liver carcinoma. Study as a whole: The patient group consisted of men and women aged 30 to 69 years. There were roughly 3.5 to 7.13 million productive TCRbeta reads per sample, a yield similar across tissue types.

Reverse transcription of 450 to 500 ng total RNA with a constant-region primer produced TCR beta cDNA. The TCR beta library was amplified through three nested multiplex PCR rounds in a modified ARM-PCR procedure. The two initial PCR rounds, around 11 cycles each, used TRBV1-TRBV30 forward and C-beta reverse primers. One entry per CDR3 protein results from TCRdb running MiXCR on the multiplex PCR reads. The repertoire holds over 100,000 distinct CDR3 sequences, nearly 70% seen once, with roughly 8.1% in the top ten. This clonotype has at least ten counts. CDR1 SGHRS and CDR2 YFSETQ come from the germline V gene. The CDR3 length is 14 residues. V dropped 4 bases and J dropped 4; count of bases not matched to a gene: 8. Each 20-30 mg portion of unsorted bulk tissue served as the source for co-extraction of RNA and DNA. Those patients suffered from chronic HBV infection and were treatment-naive.

The chain joins TRBV5-1 to TRBJ2-7, with TRBD2 matching 7 bases. The source is a woman between 55 and 75 years old with primary liver carcinoma and hepatitis B virus infection. Sequences were obtained from tumor-adjacent normal liver tissue. CDR3 protein: CASSTSGGEYEQYF. DNA of the CDR3: TGCGCCAGCAGCACGTCGGGGGGAGAGTACGAGCAGTACTTC.